This entry describes one T cell receptor (beta chain). TCRdb's table, derived via immunoSEQ multiplex PCR, lists solely in-frame clones and lacks some. The data hold a few hundred thousand clones, with 89% observed a single time. This sample's treatment: 15 to 20 received Ad26.COV2.S at low or high dose, single or two shots; 5 received placebo; per-sample allocation not given. Day 63 after the first injection of vaccine or placebo was the sampling time. Within Boston, the person who donated was an adult of 18-55 years. Germline trimming cut 4 bases from V and 7 bases from J; bases unmatched to any gene: 14. The germline CDR1 and CDR2 sequences are GTSNPN and SVGIG (reference sequence). This CDR3 contains 16 residues. This sample was included in a study of Ad26.COV2.S vaccination and SARS-CoV-2 variants.

The clonotype was recovered from a person between 18 and 65 years old who received the Ad26.COV2.S COVID-19 vaccine or a placebo. The chain recombines TRBV30 with TRBJ2-4; 9 bases are a match to TRBD2. Sequenced here: peripheral blood, sampled in a trial of Ad26.COV2.S vaccine versus placebo. This CDR3 reads CAWKSLSGRGSNIQYF. For the CDR3, the DNA is TGTGCCTGGAAATCCCTTAGCGGGAGAGGGTCGAACATTCAGTACTTC. Full variable domain (missing parts from reference TRBV30 and TRBJ2-4): SQTIHQWPATLVQPVGSPLSLECTVEGTSNPNLYWYRQAAGRGLQLLFYSVGIGQISSEVPQNLSASRPQDRQFILSSKKLLLSDSGFYLCAWKSLSGRGSNIQYFGAGTRLSVL.